The entry that follows covers one T cell receptor beta chain sequence. No antigen is known for it. Within one base of it there is no much larger clone, and no base qualities were kept. The donors were 40 or so Caucasian individuals from Russia, aged 6 to 90 years, who were systemically healthy. Each donor gave about 9.8 milliliters of peripheral blood, drawn into EDTA-treated Vacutainer tubes. PBMCs were isolated by Ficoll-Paque density-gradient centrifugation, with at least 6.5 million obtained per sample. Trizol reagent was used to extract total RNA from the PBMCs, yielding at least 5 micrograms per sample. Naive CD45RAhigh/CD27high T cell percentages were measured by flow cytometry on a PBMC aliquot from every donor. The sample is drawn from a study of blood T cells in healthy people across ages (dated by TCRdb to the mid-2010s). For context, the study as a whole: In model experiments, template switching captured about one uniquely barcoded TCR beta cDNA molecule for every two T cells. To track age-related changes in TCR beta repertoire diversity, the study relied on deep sequencing normalized with unique cDNA molecular identifiers. Using the same blood draw, the study looked at two additional independent replicas of 1 million unique cDNA reads for two donors, one aged 18 to 29 and the other aged 80 or older. Donors of different ages were randomly distributed across sequencing lanes to avoid experimental bias. The donors were split into four age groups: young (average 16 years), middle-aged (about 40), aged (approximately 60) and long-lived (over 75).

Here is what the overall study found, with its caveats: Total diversity estimates from one million sequenced T cells were considered lower bounds and underestimates. Bulk unsorted PBMC profiling prevented conclusive comparison of naive and antigen-experienced compartments. Because the CMV infection status of the donors was unknown, age-related changes in expanded clonotypes may potentially have been confounded. Observed TCR beta diversity correlated strongly with the percentage of naive T cells measured by flow cytometry. Compared with the aged group, the long-lived group had more naive CD4+ T cells, fewer expanded clones and increased TCR diversity, a pattern suggesting age selection. Observed TCR beta diversity per million T cells fell roughly linearly with age, and a significant reduction was already apparent by age roughly 40.

The germline V gene supplies CDR1 SNHLY and CDR2 FYNNEI. Trimming accounts for 7 bases at V and 0 bases at J, while the number of junction bases matched to no gene is 6. Including cysteine and phenylalanine, the CDR3 has 15 amino acids. Of the read, only the CDR3 DNA is kept; its 45 bases are in frame from base 1. The library was obtained by 5' RACE. The second PCR ran for roughly 7 to 12 cycles and used a J-beta primer mix along with a sample-barcoded 5' primer. Each TCR beta cDNA molecule received a unique molecular identifier from a template-switch 5' adaptor carrying 12 random nucleotides. Each sample yielded at least 3 million CDR3-containing paired-end reads. First-strand cDNA was synthesized from all RNA with the Mint cDNA synthesis kit, primed by a TRBC-specific oligonucleotide. Following uracil-DNA glycosylase treatment, all cDNA underwent a first 18-cycle PCR with the universal primers M1SS and BC2_uni_R. The original pipeline was this. For normalization, 1 million high-quality reads, each with a distinct molecular identifier, were randomly selected from each sample. Reads with shared molecular identifiers were discarded instead of being binned into consensus sequences. CDR3 identification, clonotype clustering and error correction used MiTCR with a Q25 quality threshold and the strictest error-elimination algorithm. Lower-bound total TCR beta diversity was estimated with a nonparametric unseen species model using Euler transformation. TCRdb trimmed public reads at Q25 via fastp, called clones via MiXCR and kept in-frame beta chains. Each CDR3 protein gets just one entry, which takes the most common genes and DNA from the rows behind it. TCRdb assigned the V and J calls; the authors' analysis was not used. Counted in this sample were fewer than 2,000,000 distinct CDR3 sequences; more than 35% of them appeared once. The ten largest clonotypes hold approximately 22% of the sample.

Sequenced material: blood. The sequence derives from a human donor in good health. The V and J genes are TRBV2 and TRBJ1-5, with TRBD1 identical over 7 junction bases. CDR3 reads: CASNSGGVSNQPQHF. The nucleotide sequence reads TGTGCCAGCAACTCAGGGGGTGTTAGCAATCAGCCCCAGCATTTT.